The T cell receptor (beta chain) described here comes from a study of cytomegalovirus exposure and HLA in healthy donors. Study-level background: The Caucasian-associated ancestry cluster held around four fifths of some 420 genotyped donors.

J gave up 3 bases and V 1 base, and 1 base lay outside the gene matches. CDR3 length equals 15 residues. Per the germline V gene, CDR1 is SGHRS and CDR2 is YFSETQ. PCR was performed using 60 Vbeta and 13 Jbeta primers. Method: immunoSEQ multiplex PCR; TCRdb's copy keeps in-frame clones and lacks some. The sample consists of approximately 210,000 clones, approximately 86% of them appearing once. The clonotype was recovered from a woman between 18 and 30 years old in good health and CMV-seronegative. The sample taken for sequencing was PBMCs. The rearrangement uses TRBV5-1 and TRBJ1-6; 7 nucleotides align to TRBD1. The CDR3 sequence is CASSLRQGYNSPLHF. The CDR3, as DNA: TGCGCCAGCAGCTTGAGACAGGGCTATAATTCACCCCTCCACTTT.